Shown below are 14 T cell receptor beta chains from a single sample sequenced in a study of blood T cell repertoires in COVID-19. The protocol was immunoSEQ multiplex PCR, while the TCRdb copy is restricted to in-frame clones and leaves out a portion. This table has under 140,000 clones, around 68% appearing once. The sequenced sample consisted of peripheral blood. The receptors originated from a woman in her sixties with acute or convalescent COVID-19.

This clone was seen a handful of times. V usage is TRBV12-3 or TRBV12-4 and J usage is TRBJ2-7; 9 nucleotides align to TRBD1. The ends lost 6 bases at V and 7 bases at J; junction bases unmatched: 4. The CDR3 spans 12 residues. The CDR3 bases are TGTGCCAGCAGCTTGACAGGGGGTGAGCAGTACTTC. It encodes CASSLTGGEQYF.

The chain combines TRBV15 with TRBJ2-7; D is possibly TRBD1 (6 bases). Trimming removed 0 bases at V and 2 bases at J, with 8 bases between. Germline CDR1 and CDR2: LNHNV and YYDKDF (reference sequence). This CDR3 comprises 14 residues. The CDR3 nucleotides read TGTGCCACCAGCAGAGACAGGGGCACCTACGAGCAGTACTTC. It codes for CATSRDRGTYEQYF.

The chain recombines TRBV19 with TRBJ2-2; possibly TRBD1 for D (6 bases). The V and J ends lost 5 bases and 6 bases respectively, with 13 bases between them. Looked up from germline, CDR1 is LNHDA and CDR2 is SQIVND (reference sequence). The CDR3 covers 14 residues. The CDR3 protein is CASSGQGRAGELFF. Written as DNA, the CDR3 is TGTGCCAGTAGTGGCCAGGGGAGAGCCGGGGAGCTGTTTTTT. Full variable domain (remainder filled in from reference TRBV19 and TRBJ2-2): DGGITQSPKYLFRKEGQNVTLSCEQNLNHDAMYWYRQDPGQGLRLIYYSQIVNDFQKGDIAEGYSVSREKKESFPLTVTSAQKNPTAFYLCASSGQGRAGELFFGEGSRLTVL.

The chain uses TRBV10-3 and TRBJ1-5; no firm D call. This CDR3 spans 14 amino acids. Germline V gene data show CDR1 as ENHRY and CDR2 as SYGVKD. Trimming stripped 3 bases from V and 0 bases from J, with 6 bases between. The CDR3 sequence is CAISEEGSNQPQHF. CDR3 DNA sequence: TGTGCCATCAGTGAAGAGGGTAGCAATCAGCCCCAGCATTTT.

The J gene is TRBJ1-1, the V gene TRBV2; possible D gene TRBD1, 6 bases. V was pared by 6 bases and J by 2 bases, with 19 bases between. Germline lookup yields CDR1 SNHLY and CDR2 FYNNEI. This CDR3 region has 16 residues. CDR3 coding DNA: TGTGCCAGCAGCCTAACCTTACAGGGCGGTAACACTGAAGCTTTCTTT. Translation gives CASSLTLQGGNTEAFF. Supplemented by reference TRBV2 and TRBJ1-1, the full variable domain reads EPEVTQTPSHQVTQMGQEVILRCVPISNHLYFYWYRQILGQKVEFLVSFYNNEISEKSEIFDDQFSVERPDGSNFTLKIRSTKLEDSAMYFCASSLTLQGGNTEAFFGQGTRLTVV.

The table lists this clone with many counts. CDR3 in amino acids: CASSVYGQGFMNTEAFF. The CDR3 DNA follows: TGTGCCAGCAGCGTTTACGGCCAGGGGTTTATGAACACTGAAGCTTTCTTT. V is TRBV7-2 and J is TRBJ1-1; D perhaps matches TRBD1 (6 bases). V was clipped by 5 bases and J by 0 bases, with 19 bases between them. The CDR3 runs 17 residues. Germline loops: CDR1 SGHTA, CDR2 FQGNSA. The full variable domain, in which reference TRBV7-2 and TRBJ1-1 provide the parts outside the CDR3, is GAGVSQSPSNKVTEKGKDVELRCDPISGHTALYWYRQSLGQGLEFLIYFQGNSAPDKSGLPSDRFSAERTGGSVSTLTIQRTQQEDSAVYLCASSVYGQGFMNTEAFFGQGTRLTVV.

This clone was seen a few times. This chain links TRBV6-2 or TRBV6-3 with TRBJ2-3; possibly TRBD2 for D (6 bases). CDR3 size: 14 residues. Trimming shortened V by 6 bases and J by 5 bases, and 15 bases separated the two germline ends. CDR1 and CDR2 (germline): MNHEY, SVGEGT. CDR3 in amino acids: CASSPRVGGDTQYF. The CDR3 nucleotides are TGTGCCAGCAGCCCTAGGGTCGGGGGAGATACGCAGTATTTT.

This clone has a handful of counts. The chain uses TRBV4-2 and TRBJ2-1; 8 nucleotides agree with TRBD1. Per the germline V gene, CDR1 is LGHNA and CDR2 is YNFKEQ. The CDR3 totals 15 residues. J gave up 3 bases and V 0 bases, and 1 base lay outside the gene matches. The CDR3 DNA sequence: TGTGCCAGCAGCCAAGAACAGGGGGGCTACAATGAGCAGTTCTTC. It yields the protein CASSQEQGGYNEQFF.

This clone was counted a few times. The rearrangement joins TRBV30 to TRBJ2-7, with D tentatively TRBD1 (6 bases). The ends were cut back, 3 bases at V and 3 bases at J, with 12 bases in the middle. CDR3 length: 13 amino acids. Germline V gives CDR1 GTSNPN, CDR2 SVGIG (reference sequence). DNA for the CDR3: TGTGCCTGGAGGTCGGGACAACTCTACGAGCAGTACTTC. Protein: CAWRSGQLYEQYF.

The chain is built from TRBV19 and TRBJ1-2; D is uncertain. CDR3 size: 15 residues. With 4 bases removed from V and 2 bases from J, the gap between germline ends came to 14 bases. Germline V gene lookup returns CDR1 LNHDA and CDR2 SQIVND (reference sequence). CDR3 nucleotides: TGTGCCAGTAGTAACGAGGGAACCATAAACTATGGCTACACCTTC. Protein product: CASSNEGTINYGYTF.

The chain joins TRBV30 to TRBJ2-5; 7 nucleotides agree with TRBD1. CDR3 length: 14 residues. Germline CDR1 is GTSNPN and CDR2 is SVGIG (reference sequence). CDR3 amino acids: CAYSLNRGRETQYF. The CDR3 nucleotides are TGTGCTTATTCTCTCAACAGGGGTCGAGAGACCCAGTACTTC.

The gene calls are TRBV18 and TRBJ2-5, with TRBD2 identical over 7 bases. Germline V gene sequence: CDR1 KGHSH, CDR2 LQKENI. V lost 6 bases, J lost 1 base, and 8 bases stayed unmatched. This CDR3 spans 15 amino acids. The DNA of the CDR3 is TGTGCCAGCTCCCTCCGGTCGGGGGGCCAAGAGACCCAGTACTTC. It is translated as CASSLRSGGQETQYF.

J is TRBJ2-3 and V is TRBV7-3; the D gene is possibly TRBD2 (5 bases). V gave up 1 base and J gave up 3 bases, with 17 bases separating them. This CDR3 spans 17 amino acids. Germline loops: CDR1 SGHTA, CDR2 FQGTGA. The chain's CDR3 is CASSLNPGLSGTDTQYF. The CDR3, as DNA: TGTGCCAGCAGCTTAAATCCCGGACTTTCGGGTACAGATACGCAGTATTTT.

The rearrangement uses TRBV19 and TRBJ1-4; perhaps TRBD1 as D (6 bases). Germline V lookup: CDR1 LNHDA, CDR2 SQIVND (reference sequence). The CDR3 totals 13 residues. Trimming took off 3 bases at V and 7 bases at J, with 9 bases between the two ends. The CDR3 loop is CASSIGTLEKLFF. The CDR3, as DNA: TGTGCCAGTAGTATTGGGACACTTGAAAAACTGTTTTTT.